Each of the 10 T cell receptor beta chains below was sequenced from the same sample in a study of PD-L1 blockade in urothelial cancer. Described time point: peripheral blood 6 weeks after treatment start. The repertoire was sequenced with immunoSEQ multiplex PCR; TCRdb's copy has only in-frame clones and lacks some. Seen here are 40,000 or so clones, around 80% observed once, and the top ten hold about 13%. The material sequenced was PBMCs, taken around atezolizumab (anti-PD-L1) treatment. These receptors were obtained from a man aged 55 to 69 with urothelial cancer.

The rearrangement uses TRBV18 and TRBJ1-2, with a tentative D call TRBD1 (5 bases). Germline CDR1 KGHSH, CDR2 LQKENI. This CDR3 comprises 12 residues. Trimming pared 3 bases from V and 8 bases from J, leaving 10 bases between. Written as DNA, the CDR3 is TGTGCCAGCTCACCCGACAGCTGGGGCTACACCTTC. Protein sequence: CASSPDSWGYTF.

This clone was seen just once. The rearrangement uses TRBV18 and TRBJ2-5; D is uncertain. V was cut by 4 bases and J by 2 bases, with 11 bases left in between. Germline V lookup: CDR1 KGHSH, CDR2 LQKENI. There are 14 residues in the CDR3. This CDR3 is CASSLRVLQETQYF. CDR3 bases: TGTGCCAGCTCACTCCGGGTCCTACAAGAGACCCAGTACTTC.

The chain carries TRBV5-6 and TRBJ1-4; 8 positions agree with TRBD1. V lost 4 bases and J lost 7; bases outside the gene matches: 9. The CDR3 spans 15 residues. Per germline, CDR1 SGHDT and CDR2 YYEEEE. CDR3 amino acids: CASSPRDRTAEKLFF. The CDR3 nucleotides are TGTGCCAGCAGCCCTCGGGACAGGACGGCTGAAAAACTGTTTTTT.

In its sample, this clone was seen once. The chain carries TRBV7-9 and TRBJ1-4, with a tentative D call TRBD1 (6 bases). V lost 5 bases, J lost 3 bases, and 10 bases lay in between. This CDR3 spans 14 amino acids. Germline-derived CDR1 and CDR2 are SEHNR and FQNEAQ (reference sequence). The chain's CDR3 is CASSREGANEKLFF. CDR3 bases: TGTGCCAGCAGCCGAGAGGGGGCTAATGAAAAACTGTTTTTT.

This chain links TRBV5-1 with TRBJ1-1; 7 nucleotides agree with TRBD1. V was clipped by 4 bases and J by 1 base; unmatched bases: 7. The germline gives CDR1 SGHRS, CDR2 YFSETQ. This CDR3 is 15 amino acids long. The CDR3 DNA reads TGCGCCAGCAGCGCACGGACAGGTCAGAACACTGAAGCTTTCTTT. This gives the protein CASSARTGQNTEAFF.

The rearrangement links TRBV4-3 to TRBJ2-7; D gene ambiguous. Germline-derived CDR1 and CDR2 are LGHNA and YSLEER. This CDR3 has 13 amino acids. V was trimmed by 1 base and J by 2 bases, leaving 6 bases between them. This CDR3 reads CASSQARPYEQYF. In nucleotides, the CDR3 is TGCGCCAGCAGCCAAGCCAGGCCCTACGAGCAGTACTTC.

The chain combines TRBV19 with TRBJ1-1, with 10 bases that match TRBD1. V trimming: 4 bases; J trimming: 3 bases; junction bases outside the gene matches: 11. Per germline, CDR1 LNHDA and CDR2 SQIVND (reference sequence). The length of the CDR3 is 17 residues. CDR3 sequence: CASSKTGGALKDTEAFF. CDR3 sequence (DNA): TGTGCCAGTAGTAAGACAGGGGGCGCGTTAAAGGACACTGAAGCTTTCTTT.

The chain is built from TRBV4-2 and TRBJ2-1, with 11 bases that match TRBD2. The germline V gene encodes CDR1 LGHNA and CDR2 YNFKEQ. V gave up 0 bases and J gave up 4 bases; unmatched junction bases: 5. This CDR3 has 17 amino acids. The CDR3 DNA follows: TGTGCCAGCAGCCAAGAACATAGCGGGGGGGTATACAATGAGCAGTTCTTC. Amino acid sequence: CASSQEHSGGVYNEQFF.

This clone showed up just a few times. The rearrangement links TRBV6-5 to TRBJ2-7, with D maybe TRBD1 (5 bases). CDR3 length equals 15 residues. Deletions cut 0 bases from V and 1 base from J, with 10 bases between. Germline CDR1 is MNHEY and CDR2 is SVGAGI. The CDR3 region is CASSYSQVKSYEQYF. Written as DNA, the CDR3 is TGTGCCAGCAGTTACTCACAGGTCAAATCCTACGAGCAGTACTTC.

The rearrangement joins TRBV28 to TRBJ2-7; D might be TRBD2 (5 bases). The CDR3 is 14 residues long. CDR1 and CDR2 (germline): MDHEN, SYDVKM. Trimming shortened V by 3 bases and J by 4 bases, and 13 bases separated the two germline ends. CDR3 coding DNA: TGTGCCAGCAGTTTTGAGGGAAACCGATACGAGCAGTACTTC. Its protein product is CASSFEGNRYEQYF. Complete variable domain (other parts from reference TRBV28 and TRBJ2-7): DVKVTQSSRYLVKRTGEKVFLECVQDMDHENMFWYRQDPGLGLRLIYFSYDVKMKEKGDIPEGYSVSREKKERFSLILESASTNQTSMYLCASSFEGNRYEQYFGPGTRLTVT.